Following are 5 T cell receptor beta chains from one sample sequenced in a study of T cell repertoires in cytomegalovirus infection. TCRdb passed the reads through MiXCR, listing each CDR3 protein once. Altogether hundreds of thousands of distinct CDR3 sequences are present, over 7.5% being singletons, with the ten largest covering approximately 4.7%. Sequences were obtained from PBMCs. These receptors all stem from a human donor in good health (CMV status not recorded). Some clones in this sample may be carry-over from other donors' samples.

This clonotype was recorded at least ten times. This sequence joins TRBV7-9 and TRBJ2-3; TRBD2 matches 16 bases. This CDR3 comprises 18 residues. Germline V lookup: CDR1 SEHNR, CDR2 FQNEAQ (reference sequence). Trimming cost V 7 bases and J 4 bases; bases outside gene matches: 11. This CDR3 reads CASNEDGGLAGGADTQYF. The CDR3 DNA follows: TGTGCCAGCAACGAAGATGGGGGACTAGCGGGAGGGGCAGATACGCAGTATTTT.

This clonotype has just a few counts. The chain has TRBV15 and TRBJ2-7; the D is unclear. The V and J ends lost 4 bases and 3 bases respectively, with 4 bases between them. Germline values: CDR1 LNHNV, CDR2 YYDKDF (reference sequence). The CDR3 is 11 amino acids. Here the CDR3 DNA reads TGTGCCACCAGCACCTACTACGAGCAGTACTTC. It is translated as CATSTYYEQYF. Variable domain in full (rest from reference TRBV15 and TRBJ2-7): DAMVIQNPRYQVTQFGKPVTLSCSQTLNHNVMYWYQQKSSQAPKLLFHYYDKDFNNEADTPDNFQSRRPNTSFCFLDIRSPGLGDTAMYLCATSTYYEQYFGPGTRLTVT.

In this sample, this clonotype turned up many times. The chain recombines TRBV7-2 with TRBJ2-3; D is possibly TRBD2 (7 bases). Germline V gives CDR1 SGHTA, CDR2 FQGNSA. The CDR3 is 16 amino acids. The V end was cut by 6 bases, the J end by 3 bases, with 19 bases between. The CDR3 DNA follows: TGTGCCAGCAGGGATGGGGGGGGGGCCATGACAGATACGCAGTATTTT. Amino acid sequence: CASRDGGGAMTDTQYF.

There are a few counts of this clonotype. V is TRBV7-2 and J is TRBJ2-7; D may match TRBD1 or TRBD2 (5 bases each). The V gene's germline CDR1 is SGHTA and CDR2 FQGNSA. The V end lost 3 bases, the J end lost 6 bases, and 15 bases lay between the germline ends. CDR3 size: 14 residues. The CDR3 coding sequence is TGTGCCAGCAGCTTCGGAGCAGCTGGGGGCGAGCAGTACTTC. This encodes CASSFGAAGGEQYF.

In this sample, this clonotype turned up a few times. The V call is TRBV15, the J call TRBJ2-1; 8 bases agree with TRBD2. The V and J ends lost 4 bases and 8 bases, in that order; junction bases with no gene match: 7. The CDR3 is 14 amino acids. The germline V gene encodes CDR1 LNHNV and CDR2 YYDKDF (reference sequence). The CDR3 nucleotides are TGTGCCACCAGCATCCAGCGGGAGAGCGATGAGCAGTTCTTC. Its protein product is CATSIQRESDEQFF.